Reported below is one TCR beta chain. This entry belongs to a study of spatial heterogeneity in lung cancer. Germline lookup yields CDR1 SQVTM and CDR2 ANQGSEA. CDR3 length: 14 residues. Deletions cut 3 bases from V and 5 bases from J, with 13 bases between. As for time point: sample taken at primary tumor resection. Whole RNA came from tumor, nontumor lung or frozen PBMC and was sequenced without being sorted. Every TCR cDNA molecule bore a unique molecular identifier. MiXCR, applied by TCRdb to the 5' RACE reads, yields one record per CDR3 protein. In the table there are 40,000 to 50,000 distinct CDR3 sequences, roughly 13% of which are singletons.

The V and J genes are TRBV29-1 and TRBJ2-2; D may correspond to TRBD1 or TRBD2 (5 bases each). This receptor was identified in a male donor with early-stage non-small cell lung cancer. The sequences come from PBMCs, collected at surgery. This CDR3 reads CSVDGGAFTGELFF. The CDR3 bases are TGCAGCGTTGATGGGGGAGCGTTTACCGGGGAGCTGTTTTTT.